The 21 T cell receptor beta chains in this list originate from one sample, sequenced in a study of patients and donors after allogeneic stem cell transplantation. Using its own MiXCR run on the RT-PCR reads, TCRdb lists one record per CDR3 protein. The table has approximately 61,000 distinct CDR3 sequences, 13% seen once. The material sequenced was blood, either unsorted or a sorted T cell fraction (not recorded which). These receptors all come from a human donor who was either an allogeneic HSCT recipient or a stem cell or donor lymphocyte infusion donor (not recorded which). It is not recorded whose cells these are; they may come from a transplant donor.

At least ten counts were recorded for this clonotype. This chain uses TRBV12-3 or TRBV12-4 with TRBJ1-5; D ambiguous. The germline V and J ends were trimmed by 2 bases and 6 bases, with 11 bases remaining between them. This CDR3 is 14 amino acids long. CDR3 residues: CASSLSSEGQPQHF. For the CDR3, the DNA is TGTGCCAGCAGTTTATCGTCAGAGGGTCAGCCCCAGCATTTT.

The chain is built from TRBV29-1 and TRBJ2-7; D possibly uses TRBD1 or TRBD2 (5 bases each). This CDR3 region has 14 residues. V was cut by 3 bases and J by 4 bases, with 16 bases left in between. Germline CDR1 SQVTM, CDR2 ANQGSEA. The CDR3 spells CSVDLAGSGYEQYF. Written as DNA, the CDR3 is TGCAGCGTTGATCTGGCAGGGTCGGGATACGAGCAGTACTTC.

This clonotype has a count of ten or more. The V call is TRBV7-6, the J call TRBJ1-1; 7 bases line up with TRBD1. The CDR3 contains 16 residues. From germline, CDR1 is SGHVS and CDR2 FNYEAQ. J gave up 4 bases and V 5 bases, and 13 bases lay outside the gene matches. CDR3 amino acids: CASSVSGRPGGTEAFF. The CDR3, as DNA: TGTGCCAGCAGCGTTTCTGGAAGGCCAGGGGGCACTGAAGCTTTCTTT.

This clonotype has at least ten counts. The chain combines TRBV5-1 with TRBJ1-5; unclear D gene. The germline CDR1 and CDR2 sequences are SGHRS and YFSETQ. The CDR3 has 14 amino acids. With 1 base removed from V and 5 bases from J, the gap between germline ends came to 10 bases. DNA for the CDR3: TGCGCCAGCAGCTTGTTGTCCAGAGATCAGCCCCAGCATTTT. It is translated as CASSLLSRDQPQHF.

There are a few counts of this clonotype. The chain couples TRBV7-9 to TRBJ1-3, with D possibly TRBD1 on 6 matching bases. Germline V gene sequence: CDR1 SEHNR, CDR2 FQNEAQ (reference sequence). The CDR3 loop spans 16 amino acids. V lost 5 bases to trimming and J lost 4 bases, with 18 bases between them. CDR3 loop: CASSRSPQGGGNTIYF. CDR3 nucleotides: TGTGCCAGCAGCCGGTCTCCACAGGGAGGCGGAAACACCATATATTTT.

This clonotype was counted only a few times. The rearrangement joins TRBV6-6 to TRBJ2-5; unclear D gene. Germline loops: CDR1 MNHNY, CDR2 SVGAGI (reference sequence). V lost 6 bases to trimming and J lost 2 bases, with 13 bases between them. The CDR3 runs 14 residues. DNA of the CDR3: TGTGCCAGCAGAGACAAGTACTTACAAGAGACCCAGTACTTC. This codes for CASRDKYLQETQYF.

Many counts were recorded for this clonotype. The rearrangement links TRBV7-8 to TRBJ1-5; TRBD1 aligns across 10 bases. Losses at the gene ends were 3 bases for V and 5 bases for J; bases not matched to a gene: 7. The CDR3 runs 16 residues. Germline V CDR1 and CDR2: SGHVS, FQNEAQ. CDR3 sequence reads: CASSFGTGAVDQPQHF. In DNA, the CDR3 is TGTGCCAGCAGCTTCGGGACAGGGGCGGTGGATCAGCCCCAGCATTTT.

This clonotype was observed a few times. Its ends do not fully match the called genes, so a read error is possible. The chain is built from TRBV19 and TRBJ1-1; D unclear. Germline V gives CDR1 LNHDA, CDR2 SQIVND (reference sequence). This CDR3 contains 12 residues. Here the CDR3 reads CASNIRNTEAFF. The CDR3 bases are TGTGCCAGTAATATACGGAACACTGAAGCTTTCTTT.

This clonotype was observed at least ten times. One end of the junction varies from germline; a read error may be responsible. The chain combines TRBV27 with TRBJ1-1, with 9 bases identical to TRBD1. Germline V gives CDR1 MNHEY, CDR2 SMNVEV (reference sequence). This CDR3 contains 15 residues. Here the CDR3 DNA reads TGTGCCAGCAGTAGAGGACAGGGGTTTTTGGTTGAAGCCTTCTTT. Amino acid sequence: CASSRGQGFLVEAFF.

This clonotype appeared a few times. This chain joins TRBV21-1 and TRBJ2-6. TRBV21-1 is deemed a pseudogene. The CDR3 loop spans 15 amino acids. The CDR3 DNA reads TGTGCCAGCAACCTAGACACCTCTGGGGCCAACGTCCTGACTTTC. Its protein product is CASNLDTSGANVLTF.

There are a few counts of this clonotype. The genes are TRBV20-1 and TRBJ1-5; D gene ambiguous. CDR1 and CDR2 (germline): DFQATT, SNEGSKA (reference sequence). The CDR3 runs 15 residues. With 0 bases removed from V and 7 bases from J, the gap between germline ends came to 16 bases. The DNA for the CDR3 is TGCAGTGCTAGAGATAGGTTAATAGGGTACCAGCCCCAGCATTTT. Translated, it gives CSARDRLIGYQPQHF.

This clonotype was seen ten or more times. Germline is not matched at one junction end, which may reflect a read error. V and J are TRBV7-9 and TRBJ1-1; 7 bases agree with TRBD1. This CDR3 has 14 amino acids. Germline V gene lookup returns CDR1 SEHNR and CDR2 FQNEAQ (reference sequence). Written as DNA, the CDR3 is TGTGCCAGCAGCCCTCCACAGCCCTCAGACAGGGTTATCTTT. This encodes CASSPPQPSDRVIF.

This clonotype was counted between two and nine times. The chain recombines TRBV12-3 or TRBV12-4 with TRBJ2-7; D is perhaps TRBD1 (5 bases). Trimming stripped 3 bases from V and 5 bases from J, with 14 bases between. This CDR3 has 14 amino acids. The CDR3 region is CASSFRRDGNEQYF. CDR3 nucleotides: TGTGCCAGCAGTTTTCGCAGGGATGGCAACGAGCAGTACTTC.

The chain combines TRBV7-6 with TRBJ2-1; 7 bases align to TRBD2. This CDR3 is 15 amino acids long. Germline CDR1 and CDR2: SGHVS and FNYEAQ. Trimming cost V 2 bases and J 1 base; bases outside gene matches: 2. The CDR3 spells CASSLSSGSYNEQFF. CDR3 sequence (DNA): TGTGCCAGCAGCTTATCTAGCGGATCCTACAATGAGCAGTTCTTC.

In this sample, this clonotype turned up a few times. The gene calls are TRBV20-1 and TRBJ2-7, with 9 bases fitting TRBD1. The CDR3 sequence is 11 residues long. Germline V gives CDR1 DFQATT, CDR2 SNEGSKA (reference sequence). V gave up 8 bases and J gave up 3 bases; unmatched junction bases: 2. CDR3 nucleotide sequence: TGCAGTTTGGGACAGGGCTACGAGCAGTACTTC. Its protein is CSLGQGYEQYF.

This clonotype was counted at least ten times. The rearrangement uses TRBV7-2 and TRBJ1-1; 7 bases are a match to TRBD1. The V gene's germline CDR1 is SGHTA and CDR2 FQGNSA. This CDR3 is built from 13 residues. Germline trimming cut 5 bases from V and 11 bases from J; bases unmatched to any gene: 11. The CDR3 loop reads CASSGRTGLSAFF. The CDR3 DNA sequence: TGTGCCAGCAGCGGCCGGACAGGTCTGTCGGCTTTCTTT.

In its sample, this clonotype was seen many times. This rearrangement joins TRBV6-5 to TRBJ2-7; 8 nucleotides line up with TRBD1. CDR3 length: 17 residues. The V gene end was trimmed by 6 bases and the J gene end by 0 bases; junction bases not matched to a gene: 13. The germline V gene encodes CDR1 MNHEY and CDR2 SVGAGI. The CDR3 loop reads CASSRATGTGVSYEQYF. CDR3 sequence (DNA): TGTGCCAGCAGCCGGGCCACCGGGACAGGTGTCTCCTACGAGCAGTACTTC.

The V gene is TRBV11-2, the J gene TRBJ2-1; D is uncertain. The CDR3 consists of 13 residues. The V gene's germline CDR1 is SGHAT and CDR2 FQNNGV. V shed 1 base and J shed 7 bases, with 8 bases lying between them. CDR3 nucleotide sequence: TGTGCCAGCAGCTTAGGGCTTGAAAATGAGCAGTTCTTC. As protein: CASSLGLENEQFF.

For this clonotype: Since a much larger clone is just one base distant, this may be a read error. The chain employs TRBV10-3 and TRBJ2-2; 7 bases are a match to TRBD1. CDR3 size: 16 residues. Germline loops: CDR1 ENHRY, CDR2 SYGVKD. As DNA, the CDR3 is TGTGACATCAGTGGACAGGCCATCGAACTGACCGGGGAGCTGTTTTTT. It specifies CDISGQAIELTGELFF.

Only a few counts were recorded for this clonotype. This chain joins TRBV7-9 and TRBJ2-7; the match to TRBD2 covers 11 bases. The V gene's germline CDR1 is SEHNR and CDR2 FQNEAQ (reference sequence). V trimming: 4 bases; J trimming: 5 bases; junction bases outside the gene matches: 10. The CDR3 runs to 16 residues. Here the CDR3 DNA reads TGTGCCAGCAGCTACGAACTAGCGGGAGCTCGAGACGAGCAGTACTTC. It encodes CASSYELAGARDEQYF.

The chain couples TRBV27 to TRBJ1-1, with D perhaps TRBD1 (6 bases). There are 15 residues in the CDR3. Germline CDR1 is MNHEY and CDR2 is SMNVEV (reference sequence). V lost 7 bases and J 2 bases, leaving 17 bases between the germline ends. The DNA for the CDR3 is TGTGCCAGCACTAAATTGACAGGAGTTAACACTGAAGCTTTCTTT. Translation gives CASTKLTGVNTEAFF.